This T cell receptor (beta chain) was recovered during a study of blood T cells in healthy people across ages. Overall study results and limits: Diversity was higher, and naive CD4+ cells more numerous, in long-lived donors than in aged donors.

This clonotype turned up a few times. Its cognate antigen is unknown. V was cut by 4 bases and J by 6 bases, with 13 bases left in between. The CDR3 runs to 14 residues. From germline, CDR1 is SGHAT and CDR2 FQNNGV. The people who gave samples were healthy Caucasians from Russia, aged about 6 to 100. Total RNA, at least 5 micrograms per sample, came from PBMCs. Using a J-beta primer mix together with a sample-barcoded 5' primer, a second PCR was run for roughly 6 to 12 cycles. The template-switch adaptor was a 5' adaptor with 12 random nucleotides. It tagged each cDNA molecule. MiXCR, run by TCRdb on the 5' RACE reads, gives a single entry per CDR3 protein. The sample has roughly 1,700,000 distinct CDR3 sequences; roughly 27% are singletons.

This clonotype was obtained from a woman aged 30 to 39 in good health. This chain joins TRBV11-2 and TRBJ2-1; D unclear. The material sequenced was blood. In nucleotides, the CDR3 is TGTGCCAGCAGCTCCGAAGGACCGTCCAATGAGCAGTTCTTC. Translating it yields CASSSEGPSNEQFF.